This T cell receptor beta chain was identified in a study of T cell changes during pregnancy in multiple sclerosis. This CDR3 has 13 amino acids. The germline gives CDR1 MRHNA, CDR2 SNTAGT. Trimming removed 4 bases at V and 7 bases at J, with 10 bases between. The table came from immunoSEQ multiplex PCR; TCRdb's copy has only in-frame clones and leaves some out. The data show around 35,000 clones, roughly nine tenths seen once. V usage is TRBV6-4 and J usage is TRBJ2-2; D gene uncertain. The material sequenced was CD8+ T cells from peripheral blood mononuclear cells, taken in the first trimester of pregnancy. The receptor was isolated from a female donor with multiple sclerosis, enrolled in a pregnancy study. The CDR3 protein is CASSVRDNGELFF. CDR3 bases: TGTGCCAGCAGTGTGCGAGATAACGGGGAGCTGTTTTTT.